This T cell receptor (beta chain) was identified in a study of T cells after somatic rescue of genetic block. Clones were sequenced by immunoSEQ multiplex PCR, and TCRdb holds only the in-frame ones, with some missing. Among approximately 65,000 clones listed, roughly 90% were seen once. The CDR3 loop spans 14 amino acids. Germline loops: CDR1 KGHSH, CDR2 LQKENI. Unmatched junction bases numbered 6, after V lost 5 bases and J lost 8 bases. The origin of this receptor is a man aged 35 to 55. The specimen was peripheral blood mononuclear cells (PBMCs). This sequence joins TRBV18 and TRBJ1-4; 9 positions match TRBD1. For the CDR3, the DNA is TGTGCCAGCTCAAGGGACAGGGCGGAGGAAAAACTGTTTTTT. This codes for CASSRDRAEEKLFF.